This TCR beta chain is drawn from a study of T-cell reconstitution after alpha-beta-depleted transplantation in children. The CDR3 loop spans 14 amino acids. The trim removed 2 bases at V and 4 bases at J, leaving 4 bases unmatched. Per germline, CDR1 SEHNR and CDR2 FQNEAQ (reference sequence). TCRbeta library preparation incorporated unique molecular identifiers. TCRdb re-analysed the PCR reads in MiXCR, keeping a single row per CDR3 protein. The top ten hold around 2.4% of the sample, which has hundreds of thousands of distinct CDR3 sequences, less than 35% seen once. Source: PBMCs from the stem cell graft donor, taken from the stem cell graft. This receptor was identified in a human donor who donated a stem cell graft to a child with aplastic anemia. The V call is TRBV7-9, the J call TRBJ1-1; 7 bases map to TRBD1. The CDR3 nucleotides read TGTGCCAGCAGCTTATTAGACAGGGTCACTGAAGCTTTCTTT. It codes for CASSLLDRVTEAFF.